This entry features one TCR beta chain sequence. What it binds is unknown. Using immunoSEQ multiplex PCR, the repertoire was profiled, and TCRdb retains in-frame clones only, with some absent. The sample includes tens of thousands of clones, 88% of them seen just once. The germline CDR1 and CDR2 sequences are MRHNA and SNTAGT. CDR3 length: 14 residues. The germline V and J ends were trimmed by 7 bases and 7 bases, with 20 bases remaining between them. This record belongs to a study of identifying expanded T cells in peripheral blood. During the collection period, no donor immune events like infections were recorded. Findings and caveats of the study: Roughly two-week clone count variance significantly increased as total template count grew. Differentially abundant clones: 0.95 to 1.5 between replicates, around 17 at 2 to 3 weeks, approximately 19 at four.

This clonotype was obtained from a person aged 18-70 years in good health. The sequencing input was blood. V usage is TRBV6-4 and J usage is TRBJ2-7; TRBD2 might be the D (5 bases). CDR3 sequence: CASKVSEVGREQYF. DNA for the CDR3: TGTGCCAGCAAGGTCTCGGAGGTAGGGCGGGAGCAGTACTTC.